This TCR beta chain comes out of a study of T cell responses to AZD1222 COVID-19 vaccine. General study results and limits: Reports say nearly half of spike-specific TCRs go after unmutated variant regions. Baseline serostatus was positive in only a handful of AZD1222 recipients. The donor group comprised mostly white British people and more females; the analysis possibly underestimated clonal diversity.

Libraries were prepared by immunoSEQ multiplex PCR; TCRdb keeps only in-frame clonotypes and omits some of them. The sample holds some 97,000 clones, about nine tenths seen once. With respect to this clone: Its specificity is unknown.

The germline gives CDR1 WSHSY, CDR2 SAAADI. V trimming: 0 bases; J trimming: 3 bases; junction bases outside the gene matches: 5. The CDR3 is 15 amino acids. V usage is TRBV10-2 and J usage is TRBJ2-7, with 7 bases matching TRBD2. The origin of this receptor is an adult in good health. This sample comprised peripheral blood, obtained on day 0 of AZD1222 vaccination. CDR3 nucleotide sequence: TGCGCCAGCAGTGAGTCGACAACTAGCGACTACGAGCAGTACTTC. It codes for CASSESTTSDYEQYF.